Shown below are 22 T cell receptor beta chains from a single sample sequenced in a study of tissue T cells after allogeneic stem cell transplantation. Profiling relied on immunoSEQ multiplex PCR, and the TCRdb table lists in-frame clones only, not all of them. The table records about 2,200 clones, roughly 55% of them present only once. Time point given: mouse harvest day 7 after allogeneic transplant. Mouse grafts combined 10^7 T-cell-depleted bone marrow cells with 10^6 splenic CD5+ T cells. Sequencing was done on a sample of spleen. The receptors here all came from a female BALB/c mouse given C57BL/6 T cells with graft-versus-host disease after an allogeneic hematopoietic cell transplant.

This clone was seen a few times. Here the gene names and germline are mouse. With the read ending 1 residue before the CDR3 end, the germline J gene is used to fill in that end. The V gene is TRBV13-1, the J gene TRBJ2-5; 7 bases agree with TRBD1. This CDR3 has 12 amino acids. Germline V gene data show CDR1 as NSHNY and CDR2 as SYGAGN. V lost 5 bases and J lost 5; bases outside the gene matches: 2. This CDR3 is CASRTGRDTQYF. Incomplete CDR3 DNA: TGTGCCAGCAGGACAGGGAGAGACACCCAGTAC.

The sample holds one count of this clone. Mouse gene names apply. The CDR3 end lies 1 residue beyond the end of the read and is filled in from the germline J gene. This rearrangement joins TRBV3 to TRBJ1-1; TRBD1 aligns across 7 bases. Germline CDR1 is SNHLY and CDR2 is FYNGKV (reference sequence). V lost 4 bases and J lost 0; bases outside the gene matches: 2. The CDR3 is 14 amino acids. This CDR3 reads CASSSGTANTEVFF. The part of the CDR3 DNA that was read is TGTGCCAGCAGCTCCGGGACAGCAAACACAGAAGTCTTC.

By share of the sample, this clone is large (0.1 to 1%). Gene names are mouse gene names. The CDR3 end is not reached by the read, which stops 1 residue before it; the germline J gene fills it in. The chain is built from TRBV2 and TRBJ1-3; D is ambiguous. This CDR3 spans 14 amino acids. V gave up 0 bases and J gave up 0 bases, with 3 bases separating them. Germline V gene lookup returns CDR1 LGHNA and CDR2 YSYQKL. CDR3 amino acids: CASSQEDSGNTLYF. The CDR3 bases that were read are TGTGCCAGCAGCCAAGAAGATTCTGGAAATACGCTCTAT.

This clone was counted a few times. A junction boundary mismatches the germline segment, possibly from a read error. Germline and genes here are mouse. The CDR3 end lies 1 residue beyond the end of the read and is filled in from the germline J gene. The chain couples TRBV19 to TRBJ2-5; 12 positions match TRBD2. Germline values: CDR1 FNHDT, CDR2 SITEND (reference sequence). This CDR3 is built from 15 residues. The CDR3 here is CASTSRLGGQGTQYF. The covered CDR3 bases are TGTGCCAGCACCTCCCGACTGGGGGGGCAAGGCACCCAGTAC.

To note about this clone: The listed genes are named as in mouse. Read coverage stops 1 residue before the CDR3 terminus; the germline J gene supplies the remainder. The chain is built from TRBV12-1 and TRBJ2-5; 8 nucleotides agree with TRBD2. CDR1 and CDR2 from the germline V gene are SGHSN and HYEKVE. J lost 6 bases, V lost 0 bases, and 1 base had no gene match. The CDR3 is made up of 13 amino acids. The part of the CDR3 DNA that was read is TGTGCCAGCTCTCTCCTGGGGGGTGACACCCAGTAC. Its protein is CASSLLGGDTQY. The whole CDR3 region reads CASSLLGGDTQYF.

With regard to this clone: Gene names are mouse gene names. Read sequence stops 1 residue before the CDR3 end, and the germline J gene provides the missing end. The rearrangement joins TRBV12-2 to TRBJ2-5; 9 bases line up with TRBD2. There are 15 residues in the CDR3. Germline V gives CDR1 SGHLS, CDR2 HYDKME. The ends lost 1 base at V and 0 bases at J; junction bases unmatched: 1. Here the CDR3 reads CASSLDWGNQDTQYF. CDR3 DNA, as far as it was read: TGTGCCAGCTCTCTTGACTGGGGGAACCAAGACACCCAGTAC.

Turning to this clone: Germline and genes here are mouse. Sequencing ends 1 residue short of the CDR3 end; the germline J gene provides the rest. The V gene is TRBV16, the J gene TRBJ2-3; 13 bases align to TRBD2. CDR3 length: 18 residues. From germline, CDR1 is SGHSA and CDR2 FRNQAP. The V and J ends lost 5 bases and 1 base, in that order; junction bases with no gene match: 9. CDR3 DNA (partial): TGTGCAAGCAGCCCCCGGGACTGGGGGGGGCGGGGTGCAGAAACGCTGTAT. Amino acids: CASSPRDWGGRGAETLY. The full CDR3 reads CASSPRDWGGRGAETLYF.

Comment on this clone: The gene names given are mouse names. Coverage ceases 1 residue before the CDR3 finishes, and the germline J gene fills in the end. This chain uses TRBV5 with TRBJ2-3, with D tentatively TRBD1 (5 bases). Germline CDR1 and CDR2: LGHNA and YNLKQL (reference sequence). CDR3 length: 15 amino acids. V was cut by 4 bases and J by 1 base, with 12 bases left in between. The CDR3 region is CASSPREGGAETLYF. The DNA read from the CDR3 is TGTGCCAGCAGCCCCAGGGAGGGCGGTGCAGAAACGCTGTAT.

This clone was counted a few times. Mouse gene names and germline throughout. The CDR3 extends 1 residue past the end of the read, so its final part is completed from the germline J gene. The chain joins TRBV3 to TRBJ1-2; 7 nucleotides agree with TRBD1. The CDR3 has 14 residues. Germline values: CDR1 SNHLY, CDR2 FYNGKV (reference sequence). Trimming cost V 4 bases and J 0 bases; bases outside gene matches: 2. The part of the CDR3 DNA that was read is TGTGCCAGCAGCTGGGACAGAACAAACTCCGACTACACC. Its protein product is CASSWDRTNSDYT. The whole CDR3 region reads CASSWDRTNSDYTF.

A few counts support this clone. Mouse germline and gene names are used. The read comes to an end 1 residue before the CDR3 does, leaving the germline J gene to fill in the end. The chain employs TRBV20 and TRBJ1-1; weak D call: TRBD1 (6 bases). V lost 0 bases to trimming and J lost 1 base, with 9 bases between them. This CDR3 region has 14 residues. Germline V CDR1 and CDR2: GFQATS, STVNSAI. Here the CDR3 reads CGARDGTKNTEVFF. CDR3 DNA (partial): TGTGGTGCTAGGGACGGGACAAAAAACACAGAAGTCTTC.

With regard to this clone: Here the gene names and germline are mouse. Read coverage stops 1 residue before the CDR3 terminus; the germline J gene supplies the remainder. This rearrangement joins TRBV20 to TRBJ2-1; 12 bases align to TRBD1. Trimming cost V 1 base and J 9 bases; bases outside gene matches: 4. The CDR3 has 14 residues. Germline CDR1 is GFQATS and CDR2 is STVNSAI. This CDR3 is CGARAGTGGVEQFF. The DNA read from the CDR3 is TGTGGTGCTAGGGCCGGGACAGGGGGCGTTGAGCAGTTC. The variable domain in full, completed from reference TRBV20 and TRBJ2-1, reads GALVYQYPRRTICKSGTSMRMECQAVGFQATSVAWYRQSPQKTFELIALSTVNSAIKYEQNFTQEKFPISHPNLSFSSMTVLNAYLEDRGLYLCGARAGTGGVEQFFGPGTRLTVL.

This clone occurred a few times. Gene names and germline match the mouse. From the germline J gene comes the end of the CDR3, since the read stops 1 residue before it. The gene calls are TRBV29 and TRBJ2-1, with 7 bases fitting TRBD2. The CDR3 is made up of 14 amino acids. Germline V gene lookup returns CDR1 MSHET and CDR2 SYDVDS. With V trimmed by 8 bases and J by 0 bases, 4 bases remained unmatched. The CDR3 loop is CASLSGGNYAEQFF. Incomplete CDR3 DNA: TGTGCTAGCTTATCTGGGGGTAACTATGCTGAGCAGTTC. Variable domain in full (rest from reference TRBV29 and TRBJ2-1): DMKVTQMPRYLIKRMGENVLLECGQDMSHETMYWYRQDPGLGLQLIYISYDVDSNSEGDIPKGYRVSRKKREHFSLILDSAKTNQTSVYFCASLSGGNYAEQFFGPGTRLTVL.

Note on this clone: Each gene name is a mouse one. Read coverage stops 1 residue before the CDR3 terminus; the germline J gene supplies the remainder. This chain links TRBV26 with TRBJ2-3, with 7 nucleotides matching TRBD1. Germline V gene lookup returns CDR1 KGHPV and CDR2 FQNQEV (reference sequence). Germline trimming cut 2 bases from V and 0 bases from J; bases unmatched to any gene: 2. The CDR3 extends over 15 amino acids. Incomplete CDR3 DNA: TGTGCCAGCAGTCTGGGGACAGCTAGTGCAGAAACGCTGTAT. Protein sequence: CASSLGTASAETLY. Given in full, the CDR3 is CASSLGTASAETLYF.

Sample share makes this clone large. Gene names are the mouse ones. The read is 1 residue too short to cover the CDR3 end, so that end is filled in from the germline J gene. The chain couples TRBV16 to TRBJ2-5; perhaps TRBD1 as D (5 bases). The ends were cut back, 5 bases at V and 1 base at J, with 10 bases in the middle. CDR3 length: 14 amino acids. Germline V gene lookup returns CDR1 SGHSA and CDR2 FRNQAP. The sequenced CDR3 bases are TGTGCAAGCAGCCCTCAGGGAGACCAAGACACCCAGTAC. Translated: CASSPQGDQDTQY. Given in full, the CDR3 is CASSPQGDQDTQYF.

Regarding this clone: The genes and germline here are from mouse. Read coverage stops 1 residue before the CDR3 terminus; the germline J gene supplies the remainder. The chain links TRBV14 to TRBJ2-7; D not resolved. Germline V gene data show CDR1 as SGHDT and CDR2 as FRDEAV. The germline V and J ends were trimmed by 2 bases and 1 base, with 7 bases remaining between them. The length of the CDR3 is 13 residues. The CDR3 sequence: CASSLRGSYEQYF. CDR3 DNA (partial): TGTGCCAGCAGTTTACGGGGTTCCTATGAACAGTAC.

The table lists this clone with a count of one. Gene names denote mouse genes. The sequenced fragment ends 1 residue before the CDR3 boundary, so the rest is inferred from the germline J gene. The chain couples TRBV26 to TRBJ1-3; TRBD1 matches at 8 bases. The CDR3 consists of 16 residues. V was clipped by 0 bases and J by 3 bases; unmatched bases: 4. Germline V gives CDR1 KGHPV, CDR2 FQNQEV (reference sequence). This CDR3 reads CASSLSQGAGGNTLYF. CDR3 DNA, as far as it was read: TGTGCCAGCAGTCTGTCTCAGGGGGCTGGTGGAAATACGCTCTAT.

The table lists this clone with a count of one. Mouse gene names apply. The read is 1 residue too short to cover the CDR3 end, so that end is filled in from the germline J gene. V usage is TRBV26 and J usage is TRBJ2-3, with D unresolved. Germline lookup yields CDR1 KGHPV and CDR2 FQNQEV (reference sequence). V was clipped by 3 bases and J by 0 bases, with 4 bases between them. This CDR3 is built from 13 residues. CDR3 in amino acids: CASSLASAETLYF. CDR3 DNA, as far as it was read: TGTGCCAGCAGTCTCGCCAGTGCAGAAACGCTGTAT.

A note on this clone: Gene labels here are mouse ones. The CDR3 end lies 1 residue beyond the end of the read and is filled in from the germline J gene. This chain connects TRBV5 to TRBJ2-2; 12 bases match TRBD2. CDR1 is LGHNA, CDR2 YNLKQL, per germline (reference sequence). V was pared by 1 base and J by 3 bases, with 6 bases of the junction left unmatched. CDR3 length equals 18 residues. CDR3 DNA, as far as it was read: TGTGCCAGCAGCCAAGGACTGGGGGGGCGCTGGGACACCGGGCAGCTCTAC. Translating gives CASSQGLGGRWDTGQLY. In full, the CDR3 is CASSQGLGGRWDTGQLYF.

In its sample, this clone ranks as large. Here the gene names and germline are mouse. The CDR3 extends 1 residue past the end of the read, so its final part is completed from the germline J gene. The chain uses TRBV13-3 and TRBJ1-1; D might be TRBD1 (5 bases). The CDR3 extends over 13 amino acids. Trimming removed 4 bases from V and 1 base from J, with 8 bases in between. CDR1 and CDR2 (germline): NNHDY, SYVADS. CDR3 DNA (partial): TGTGCCAGCAGTCCTACAGGGAACACAGAAGTCTTC. Amino acids: CASSPTGNTEVF. The entire CDR3 is CASSPTGNTEVFF.

In the case of this clone: All gene names here are mouse names. The DNA ends 1 residue before the CDR3 does, and the rest of the CDR3 is filled in from the germline J gene. V is TRBV16 and J is TRBJ2-1; D unresolved. Germline lookup yields CDR1 SGHSA and CDR2 FRNQAP. The CDR3 sequence is 15 residues long. Trimming removed 0 bases from V and 4 bases from J, with 10 bases in between. The DNA read from the CDR3 is TGTGCAAGCAGCTTAGACCCAGGAAATTATGCTGAGCAGTTC. Translated, it gives CASSLDPGNYAEQF. The whole CDR3 sequence reads CASSLDPGNYAEQFF.

About this clone itself: Genes here carry mouse names. The read terminates 1 residue ahead of where the CDR3 ends, so the germline J gene completes it. The J gene is TRBJ2-5, the V gene TRBV16; TRBD2 matches 8 bases. The J segment lost 5 bases and the V segment lost 0 bases, leaving 1 base of the junction unmatched. The CDR3 has 14 amino acids. In germline, CDR1 is SGHSA, CDR2 FRNQAP. The CDR3 spells CASSLEWGGDTQYF. Partial CDR3 DNA: TGTGCAAGCAGCTTAGAATGGGGGGGAGACACCCAGTAC.

This clone occurred a few times. All gene names here are mouse names. The read terminates 1 residue ahead of where the CDR3 ends, so the germline J gene completes it. The J gene is TRBJ2-1, the V gene TRBV5, with unresolved D. The germline CDR1 and CDR2 sequences are LGHNA and YNLKQL (reference sequence). Trimming left V 1 base short and J 7 bases short, with 5 bases between. The CDR3 length is 12 residues. The CDR3 DNA, read in part, is TGTGCCAGCAGCCAAGTAGGGGCTGAGCAGTTC. This translates into CASSQVGAEQF. From start to end, the CDR3 is CASSQVGAEQFF.